A selection of T cell receptor beta chains follows, all from one sample in a study of T cell responses to AZD1222 COVID-19 vaccine. Clones were sequenced by immunoSEQ multiplex PCR, and TCRdb holds only the in-frame ones, with some missing. The repertoire consists of about 150,000 clones, with under 95% occurring once and the leading ten covering around 5.4%. The sequences come from peripheral blood, collected on day 0 of AZD1222 vaccination. Source of these receptors: an adult in good health. Each CDR3 is given with its conserved first and last residue. A D gene is named only where the DNA matches it firmly. Size is stated for part of the rows, as once, few or many counts, or as a class when the clone is expanded.

V: TRBV11-3; size: .; D: TRBD2; J: TRBJ2-3; DNA: TGTGCCAGCAGCTTAGATCAAGGGGGAAGCGGGAGTGTGAATACGCAGTATTTT; CDR3: CASSLDQGGSGSVNTQYF
V: TRBV5-1; size: .; D: .; J: TRBJ2-5; DNA: TGCGCCAGCAGCACCTCGACAGGAGGAGAGACCCAGTACTTC; CDR3: CASSTSTGGETQYF
V: TRBV6-4; size: .; D: .; J: TRBJ2-2; DNA: TGTGCCAGCAGTGACGGGACGAACACCGGGGAGCTGTTTTTT; CDR3: CASSDGTNTGELFF
V: TRBV6-5; size: .; D: TRBD1; J: TRBJ1-2; DNA: TGTGCCAGCAGTTACGCCCAGGGGGCGCAGGGCTACACCTTC; CDR3: CASSYAQGAQGYTF
V: TRBV19; size: .; D: TRBD1; J: TRBJ1-3; DNA: TGTGCCAGTAGTGGCCTGGACAGGACGACCTCTGGAAACACCATATATTTT; CDR3: CASSGLDRTTSGNTIYF
V: TRBV30; size: .; D: .; J: TRBJ1-3; DNA: TGTGCCTCTTTGAGGGGAGGTGGAAACACCATATATTTT; CDR3: CASLRGGGNTIYF
V: TRBV7-2; size: .; D: .; J: TRBJ1-6; DNA: TGTGCCAGCAGCCCGAGGGTGGTAGGGAATTCACCCCTCCACTTT; CDR3: CASSPRVVGNSPLHF
V: TRBV6-1; size: .; D: .; J: TRBJ2-7; DNA: TGTGCCAGCAGTGAAGCTGGGGGAGTGAGGTACGAGCAGTACTTC; CDR3: CASSEAGGVRYEQYF
V: TRBV28; size: .; D: .; J: TRBJ1-1; DNA: TGTGCCAGCAGTTTCGTCCAGCTTAGAGAGAACACTGAAGCTTTCTTT; CDR3: CASSFVQLRENTEAFF
V: TRBV18; size: .; D: .; J: TRBJ1-1; DNA: TGTGCCAGCTCAGAGGACCTCAGCGCGGGGACTGAAGCTTTCTTT; CDR3: CASSEDLSAGTEAFF
V: TRBV4-1; size: .; D: .; J: TRBJ2-7; DNA: TGCGCCAGCAGCCAACGCCCCAGGGCCACTACCTACGAGCAGTACTTC; CDR3: CASSQRPRATTYEQYF
V: TRBV4-3; size: .; D: .; J: TRBJ2-4; DNA: TGCGCCAGCAGCCAAGACAGGGCAGGAAACATTCAGTACTTC; CDR3: CASSQDRAGNIQYF
V: TRBV10-1; size: .; D: .; J: TRBJ2-3; DNA: TGCGCCAGCAGTGGGGTAGGCACAGATACGCAGTATTTT; CDR3: CASSGVGTDTQYF
V: TRBV19; size: .; D: .; J: TRBJ2-1; DNA: TGTGCCAGTAGTATACCCGCGGAGTGGGATCTGGGTTTTTACAATGAGCAGTTCTTC; CDR3: CASSIPAEWDLGFYNEQFF
V: TRBV7-2; size: once; D: TRBD2; J: TRBJ2-3; DNA: TGTGCCAGCAGCCTTAGCGGGGGGATCACAGATACGCAGTATTTT; CDR3: CASSLSGGITDTQYF
V: TRBV5-6; size: few; D: TRBD2; J: TRBJ2-7; DNA: TGTGCCAGCAGCTTGGGACTAGCGGGAGGCGAGCAGTACTTC; CDR3: CASSLGLAGGEQYF
V: TRBV6-5; size: .; D: .; J: TRBJ1-4; DNA: TGTGCCAGCAGTTATCAGGGTTCGGTCCTTGAAAAACTGTTTTTT; CDR3: CASSYQGSVLEKLFF
V: TRBV11-2; size: once; D: .; J: TRBJ2-7; DNA: TGTGCCAGCAGCTTAGATCCCGTTAGCGAGCAGTACTTC; CDR3: CASSLDPVSEQYF
V: TRBV5-1; size: .; D: TRBD2; J: TRBJ2-2; DNA: TGCGCCAGCAGCTTGGTCGCGGGAGCCGGGGAGCTGTTTTTT; CDR3: CASSLVAGAGELFF
V: TRBV28; size: .; D: .; J: TRBJ1-3; DNA: TGTGCCAGCAGTTCGGGCGGAAACTCTGGAAACACCATATATTTT; CDR3: CASSSGGNSGNTIYF
V: TRBV5-1; size: once; D: .; J: TRBJ2-1; DNA: TGCGCCAGCAGCTGGATGACTGGCGTGGAGGAGCAGTTCTTC; CDR3: CASSWMTGVEEQFF
V: TRBV19; size: once; D: .; J: TRBJ1-2; DNA: TGTGCCAGTAGTATTGGGAGGGTTGGATTCTATGGCTACACCTTC; CDR3: CASSIGRVGFYGYTF
V: TRBV11-2; size: .; D: .; J: TRBJ1-5; DNA: TGTGCCAGCAGCTTAGCCCCTAATCAGCCCCAGCATTTT; CDR3: CASSLAPNQPQHF
V: TRBV4-1; size: once; D: .; J: TRBJ2-3; DNA: TGCGCCAGCAGCCCCCATGGGTTGAGCACAGATACGCAGTATTTT; CDR3: CASSPHGLSTDTQYF
V: TRBV4-2; size: .; D: TRBD1; J: TRBJ1-6; DNA: TGTGCCAGCAGCCAAGCCCGACAGGGTAGGAATTCACCCCTCCACTTT; CDR3: CASSQARQGRNSPLHF
V: TRBV19; size: .; D: TRBD1; J: TRBJ1-5; DNA: TGTGCCAGTAGTATCCCAACCATGGACAGGGGGCATCAGCCCCAGCATTTT; CDR3: CASSIPTMDRGHQPQHF
V: TRBV9; size: .; D: .; J: TRBJ2-1; DNA: TGTGCCAGCAGCTCAAGGGGGGATGAGCAGTTCTTC; CDR3: CASSSRGDEQFF
V: TRBV5-1; size: .; D: .; J: TRBJ1-1; DNA: TGCGCCAGCAGCTTGAGGGCCCCAGGGGACACTGAAGCTTTCTTT; CDR3: CASSLRAPGDTEAFF
V: TRBV27; size: once; D: .; J: TRBJ1-2; DNA: TGTGCCAGCAGTCAAACTCCAAGAGACTATGGCTACACCTTC; CDR3: CASSQTPRDYGYTF
V: TRBV28; size: once; D: .; J: TRBJ2-3; DNA: TGTGCCAGCAGTTTTAGCAGCACAGATACGCAGTATTTT; CDR3: CASSFSSTDTQYF
V: TRBV28; size: .; D: .; J: TRBJ1-2; DNA: TGTGCCAGCAGTCGCCCCCCAGGGAACTATGGCTACACCTTC; CDR3: CASSRPPGNYGYTF
V: TRBV7-2; size: once; D: TRBD2; J: TRBJ2-7; DNA: TGTGCCAGCAGCACCGGACTAGCGATTTACGAGCAGTACTTC; CDR3: CASSTGLAIYEQYF
V: TRBV18; size: .; D: .; J: TRBJ2-2; DNA: TGTGCCAGCTCACAAGCCAACGGTGCCGGGGAGCTGTTTTTT; CDR3: CASSQANGAGELFF
V: TRBV9; size: .; D: .; J: TRBJ2-2; DNA: TGTGCCAGCAGCATCAGGGGCGAGGGAACCGGGGAGCTGTTTTTT; CDR3: CASSIRGEGTGELFF
V: TRBV27; size: .; D: .; J: TRBJ1-6; DNA: TGTGCCAGCAGGCCAGACAGTACACATTCACCCCTCCACTTT; CDR3: CASRPDSTHSPLHF
V: TRBV29-1; size: .; D: .; J: TRBJ2-2; DNA: TGCAGCGTTGAGATGGATTACACCGGGGAGCTGTTTTTT; CDR3: CSVEMDYTGELFF
V: TRBV3-1/TRBV3-2; size: once; D: .; J: TRBJ1-3; DNA: TGTGCCAGCAGCCGTATACAGGGTTCAGGAAACACCATATATTTT; CDR3: CASSRIQGSGNTIYF
V: TRBV28; size: .; D: TRBD2; J: TRBJ2-1; DNA: TGTGCCAGCAGTTTGACTAGCGGGAGAAACAATGAGCAGTTCTTC; CDR3: CASSLTSGRNNEQFF
V: TRBV20-1; size: .; D: .; J: TRBJ1-6; DNA: TGCAGTGCTAGTGTCAGATTCCGGCATAATTCACCCCTCCACTTT; CDR3: CSASVRFRHNSPLHF
V: TRBV18; size: few; D: .; J: TRBJ1-1; DNA: TGTGCCAGCTCACCGGGGCAGGTGAACACTGAAGCTTTCTTT; CDR3: CASSPGQVNTEAFF
V: TRBV7-3; size: .; D: .; J: TRBJ1-5; DNA: TGTGCCAGCAGCTTGGACGGGAATCAGCCCCAGCATTTT; CDR3: CASSLDGNQPQHF
V: TRBV4-1; size: .; D: .; J: TRBJ2-3; DNA: TGCGCCAGCAGCCAAGTTCCGGTCGGAGATACGCAGTATTTT; CDR3: CASSQVPVGDTQYF
V: TRBV5-1; size: .; D: .; J: TRBJ2-1; DNA: TGCGCCAGCAGCTTGGCTGCGGATTACAATGAGCAGTTCTTC; CDR3: CASSLAADYNEQFF
V: TRBV7-3; size: .; D: .; J: TRBJ1-6; DNA: TGTGCCAGCAGCTTAGCGGCAGGCATGGGTTCACCCCTCCACTTT; CDR3: CASSLAAGMGSPLHF
V: TRBV29-1; size: .; D: TRBD1; J: TRBJ1-1; DNA: TGCAGCGTTAGGACAGGGGGCAGGACTGAAGCTTTCTTT; CDR3: CSVRTGGRTEAFF
V: TRBV5-4; size: .; D: .; J: TRBJ1-2; DNA: TGTGCCAGCAGCTCGGGATTCGAGGGCCTCTATGGCTACACCTTC; CDR3: CASSSGFEGLYGYTF